Shown below are 5 T cell receptor beta chains from a single sample sequenced in a study of T-cell reconstitution after alpha-beta-depleted transplantation in children. Unique molecular identifiers were incorporated into the prepared TCRbeta library. TCRdb independently ran MiXCR on the PCR reads; one entry per CDR3 protein. The data show some 490,000 distinct CDR3 sequences, 12% seen once. The sequences come from PBMCs from the stem cell graft donor, collected from the stem cell graft. These receptors all stem from a human donor who donated a stem cell graft to a child with combined immunodeficiency.

This clonotype was counted only a few times. The genes are TRBV4-2 and TRBJ2-7; D perhaps matches TRBD1 (6 bases). Germline CDR1 reads LGHNA; CDR2 reads YNFKEQ. The ends were cut back, 0 bases at V and 2 bases at J, with 14 bases in the middle. CDR3 length: 16 amino acids. The CDR3 bases are TGTGCCAGCAGCCAAGAGTCCAGGGGAAATACCTACGAGCAGTACTTC. It specifies CASSQESRGNTYEQYF.

The rearrangement joins TRBV4-2 to TRBJ2-7; TRBD2 matches 10 bases. Trimming removed 4 bases from V and 1 base from J; junction bases left unmatched: 4. Germline CDR1 is LGHNA and CDR2 is YNFKEQ. The CDR3 consists of 15 residues. CDR3 coding DNA: TGTGCCAGCAGCCCAACTAGCGGGGCTTCCTACGAGCAGTACTTC. This encodes CASSPTSGASYEQYF.

The chain is built from TRBV29-1 and TRBJ2-1, with 10 bases that match TRBD2. The CDR3 runs 16 residues. Germline V lookup: CDR1 SQVTM, CDR2 ANQGSEA. V shed 4 bases, J shed 1 base, and the junction held 7 bases outside the gene matches. The CDR3 nucleotides are TGCAGCGTTGCCCGGAGCGGGAGGGCATCCTACAATGAGCAGTTCTTC. The encoded protein is CSVARSGRASYNEQFF.

The V gene is TRBV18, the J gene TRBJ2-7, with D perhaps TRBD2 (7 bases). Germline loops: CDR1 KGHSH, CDR2 LQKENI. V was trimmed by 2 bases and J by 5 bases, leaving 16 bases between them. The CDR3 extends over 15 amino acids. The DNA of the CDR3 is TGTGCCAGCTCACCAGGGGGCGGGAGAGTTCACGAGCAGTACTTC. Residues: CASSPGGGRVHEQYF.

The rearrangement joins TRBV5-1 to TRBJ2-1; 8 nucleotides line up with TRBD2. The ends lost 4 bases at V and 4 bases at J; junction bases unmatched: 10. Germline V CDR1 and CDR2: SGHRS, YFSETQ. The CDR3 is 16 amino acids. The DNA of the CDR3 is TGCGCCAGCAGCGGCCGGGGGGGGGAGACTTACAATGAGCAGTTCTTC. It encodes CASSGRGGETYNEQFF.